Listed below are T cell receptor beta chains from one sample, sequenced in a study of blood T cell repertoires in COVID-19. The repertoire was sequenced with immunoSEQ multiplex PCR; TCRdb's copy has only in-frame clones and lacks some. Among about 350,000 clones, about 88% were seen once, and the ten largest hold 1%. Sample: PBMCs or T cells enriched from blood (not recorded which). These receptors all come from a woman in her twenties or thirties who had been exposed to COVID-19. Both conserved end residues are part of each CDR3. Some rows have no size entry. The others give once, few or many, or a class for an expanded clone.

cdr3_aa j_call v_call clone_size
CASSQSSGVGYTF TRBJ1-2 TRBV3-1/TRBV3-2 .
CASTPRAGGSEAFF TRBJ1-1 TRBV27 .
CSVVTPTYEQYF TRBJ2-7 TRBV29-1 .
CASSAEPGHPENYGYTF TRBJ1-2 TRBV9 .
CASSAAPEDEQYF TRBJ2-7 TRBV9 once
CASSQDAGGGDTQYF TRBJ2-3 TRBV3-1/TRBV3-2 .
CASIGSYEQYF TRBJ2-7 TRBV2 .
CASSLAGETYEQYF TRBJ2-7 TRBV5-6 once
CASSPGQWGKGYTF TRBJ1-2 TRBV6-5 .
CSVVGVAYEQYF TRBJ2-7 TRBV29-1 .
CASSWGTGSSGANVLTF TRBJ2-6 TRBV5-4 .
CASIVHNEQFF TRBJ2-1 TRBV7-9 once
CSAGGEYGYTF TRBJ1-2 TRBV29-1 .
CASSKGRLTDTQYF TRBJ2-3 TRBV2 .
CATSRGGWDRVF TRBJ2-7 TRBV15 .
CSVDTGESYGYTF TRBJ1-2 TRBV29-1 .
CASSASAGGWDTQYF TRBJ2-3 TRBV6-4 .
CAISDPGQGSGANVLTF TRBJ2-6 TRBV10-3 .
CASSFGQPNQPQHF TRBJ1-5 TRBV7-9 .
CASTRQGGTGANVLTF TRBJ2-6 TRBV2 .
CASSQDTQANQPQHF TRBJ1-5 TRBV4-2 many
CASSPRRNDRGAEGYTF TRBJ1-2 TRBV5-1 .
CASSPLSSGNTIYF TRBJ1-3 TRBV13 .
CASSSYGGGNQPQHF TRBJ1-5 TRBV7-8 few
CASSFSPGLEETQYF TRBJ2-5 TRBV11-2 .
CASALRQETDTQYF TRBJ2-3 TRBV12-5 .
CATNDRNSGANVLTF TRBJ2-6 TRBV19 .
CASSPPEDYTDTQYF TRBJ2-3 TRBV28 .
CASSISSNQPQHF TRBJ1-5 TRBV19 .
CASSPQGTGASDGYTF TRBJ1-2 TRBV18 few
CASSQLRQGRTQYF TRBJ2-5 TRBV14 .
CAWSVPGRYNSPLHF TRBJ1-6 TRBV30 .
CASSSTGGANTGELFF TRBJ2-2 TRBV18 .
CAGSPSAAATQYF TRBJ2-3 TRBV12-3/TRBV12-4 .
CASLRDRASYEQYF TRBJ2-7 TRBV2 .
CASSESLAGGSYEQYF TRBJ2-7 TRBV10-1 .
CASGRESYEQYF TRBJ2-7 TRBV3-1/TRBV3-2 .
CASSLAPAGETQYF TRBJ2-5 TRBV13 .
CASSPETSGSFYEQYF TRBJ2-7 TRBV4-1 .
CASSFRATSGSGETQYF TRBJ2-5 TRBV5-1 .
CASSLPGGYGYTF TRBJ1-2 TRBV28 .
CASSLEIAGAGTDTQYF TRBJ2-3 TRBV7-8 .
CASRVEETQYF TRBJ2-5 TRBV5-1 .
CASSQDRTRAGYTF TRBJ1-2 TRBV28 .
CASSPDRGYKNEQYF TRBJ2-7 TRBV6-5 .
CSVEGARGSQETQYF TRBJ2-5 TRBV29-1 .
CASRAAGHHTDTQYF TRBJ2-3 TRBV28 .
CASSPRQGIEQFF TRBJ2-1 TRBV12-3/TRBV12-4 .
CAPPTGTGVITDTEAFF TRBJ1-1 TRBV10-3 .
CASSRTGLYNEQFF TRBJ2-1 TRBV6-2/TRBV6-3 .
CSVPRGTSGGETQYF TRBJ2-5 TRBV29-1 .
CASNRGVGNQPQHF TRBJ1-5 TRBV19 .
CASSPPGTDIYGYTF TRBJ1-2 TRBV7-2 .
CASSYWRDTEAFF TRBJ1-1 TRBV5-1 .
CASSEGQRQGYTF TRBJ1-2 TRBV9 few
CASSLGGASEKLFF TRBJ1-4 TRBV11-2 .